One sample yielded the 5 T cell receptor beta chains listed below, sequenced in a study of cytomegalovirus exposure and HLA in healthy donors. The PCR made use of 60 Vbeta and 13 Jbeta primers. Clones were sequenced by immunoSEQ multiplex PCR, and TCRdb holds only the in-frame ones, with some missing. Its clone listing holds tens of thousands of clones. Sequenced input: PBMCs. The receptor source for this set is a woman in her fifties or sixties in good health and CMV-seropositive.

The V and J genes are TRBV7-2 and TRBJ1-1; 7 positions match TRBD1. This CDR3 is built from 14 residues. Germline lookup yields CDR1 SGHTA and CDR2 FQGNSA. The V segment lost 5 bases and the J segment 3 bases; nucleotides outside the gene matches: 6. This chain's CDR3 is CASSVRQGYTEAFF. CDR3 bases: TGTGCCAGCAGCGTGAGACAGGGCTACACTGAAGCTTTCTTT.

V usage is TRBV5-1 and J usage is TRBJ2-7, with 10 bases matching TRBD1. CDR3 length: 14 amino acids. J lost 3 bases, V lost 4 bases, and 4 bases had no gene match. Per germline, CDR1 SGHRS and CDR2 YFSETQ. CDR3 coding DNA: TGCGCCAGCAGCGCGGACAGGGGGGACTACGAGCAGTACTTC. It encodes CASSADRGDYEQYF.

The CDR3 DNA sequence: TGTGCCAGCAGTGAACTTAATGAAAAACTGTTTTTT. Its translation: CASSELNEKLFF. The genes are TRBV6-1 and TRBJ1-4; D remains unclear. The CDR3 contains 12 residues. The V and J ends lost 2 bases and 4 bases respectively, with 2 bases between them. The V gene's germline CDR1 is MNHNS and CDR2 SASEGT.

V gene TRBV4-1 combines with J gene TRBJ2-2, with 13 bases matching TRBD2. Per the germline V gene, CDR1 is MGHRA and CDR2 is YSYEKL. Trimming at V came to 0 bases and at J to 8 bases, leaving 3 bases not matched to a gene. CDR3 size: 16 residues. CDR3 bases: TGCGCCAGCAGCCAAGAGACTAGCGGGGGGATTGGGGAGCTGTTTTTT. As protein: CASSQETSGGIGELFF.

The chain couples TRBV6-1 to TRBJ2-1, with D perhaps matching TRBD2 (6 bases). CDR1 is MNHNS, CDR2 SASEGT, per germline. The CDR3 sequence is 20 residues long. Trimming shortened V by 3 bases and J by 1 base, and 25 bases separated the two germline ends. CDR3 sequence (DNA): TGTGCCAGCAGTGAGTTAAACTCCTACGGGACTTTTAGATCCTACAATGAGCAGTTCTTC. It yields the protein CASSELNSYGTFRSYNEQFF.